The T cell receptor (beta chain) under discussion was sequenced for a study of blood T cells in healthy people across ages. Primed by a sample-barcoded 5' primer and a J-beta primer mix, a second PCR proceeded for about 6 to 11 cycles. TCRdb re-called the 5' RACE reads with MiXCR, one entry per CDR3 protein. Among about 800,000 distinct CDR3 sequences, over 45% were seen once, and the ten largest hold around 22%. Isolating PBMCs gave at least 6 million of these cells per sample. Material for sequencing was blood. The clonotype was recovered from a man aged 25 to 45 in good health.

CDR3 in DNA: TGTGCCAGCAGCGTACTGGGGACCGCAACCCCTGGGGCCAACGTCCTGACTTTC. Its translation: CASSVLGTATPGANVLTF. The chain carries TRBV9 and TRBJ2-6; D possibly uses TRBD1 or TRBD2 (5 bases each). Germline CDR1 reads SGDLS; CDR2 reads YYNGEE. The V and J ends lost 1 base and 2 bases respectively, with 16 bases between them. The CDR3 extends over 18 amino acids.